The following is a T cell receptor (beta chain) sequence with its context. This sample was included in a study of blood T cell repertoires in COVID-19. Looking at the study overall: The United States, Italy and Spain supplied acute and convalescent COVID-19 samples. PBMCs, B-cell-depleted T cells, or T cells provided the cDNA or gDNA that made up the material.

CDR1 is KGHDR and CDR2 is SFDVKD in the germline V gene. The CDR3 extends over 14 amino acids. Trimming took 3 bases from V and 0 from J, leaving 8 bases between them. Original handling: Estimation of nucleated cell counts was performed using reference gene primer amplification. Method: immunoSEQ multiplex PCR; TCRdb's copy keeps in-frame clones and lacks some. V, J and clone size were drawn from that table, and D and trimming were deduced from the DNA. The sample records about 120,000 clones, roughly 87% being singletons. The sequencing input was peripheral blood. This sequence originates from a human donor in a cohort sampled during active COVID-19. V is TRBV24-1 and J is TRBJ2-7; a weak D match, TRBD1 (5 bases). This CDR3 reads CATSDHRSSYEQYF. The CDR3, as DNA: TGTGCCACCAGTGATCACAGGAGCTCCTACGAGCAGTACTTC.